Following are 11 T cell receptor beta chains from one sample sequenced in a study of blood T cell repertoires in COVID-19 (dated by TCRdb to 2020 to 2022). To prepare the library, the immunoSEQ multiplex PCR assay was applied. TCRdb stores this immuneACCESS table with in-frame sequences only. Part of the clones is absent; in the studies checked, under half of the shortfall reflects unresolved V genes, and no reason is known for the rest. In this sample the table shows approximately 310,000 clones, about nine tenths of which occur a single time. About 5.2% of the sample goes to the ten largest clones. Material: PBMCs or T cells enriched from blood (not recorded which). The receptor source for this set is a man between 60 and 70 years old who had recovered from COVID-19.

This chain links TRBV9 with TRBJ1-2, with 8 positions matching TRBD1. The ends lost 4 bases at V and 8 bases at J; junction bases unmatched: 7. CDR3 length: 13 amino acids. Per germline, CDR1 SGDLS and CDR2 YYNGEE. CDR3 in DNA: TGTGCCAGCAGCTCCCCAGGGGGCTTGGGCTACACCTTC. It is translated as CASSSPGGLGYTF.

The genes are TRBV24-1 and TRBJ2-1; a possible D gene is TRBD2 (6 bases). The CDR3 length is 16 residues. Germline-derived CDR1 and CDR2 are KGHDR and SFDVKD. The V and J ends lost 4 bases and 3 bases respectively, with 15 bases between them. CDR3 DNA sequence: TGTGCCACCAGTGACCCCGGGGGAGTAGACTACAATGAGCAGTTCTTC. Its protein product is CATSDPGGVDYNEQFF.

As concerns this clone: Other DNA sequences in this specimen translate into the identical CDR3. The CDR3 nucleotides are TGCGCCAGCAGCTTGGACAGTAACACCGGGGAGCTGTTTTTT. This encodes CASSLDSNTGELFF. V and J are TRBV5-1 and TRBJ2-2; D is unresolved. V lost 0 bases, J lost 2 bases, and 5 bases lay in between. This CDR3 region has 14 residues. CDR1 is SGHRS and CDR2 is YFSETQ in the germline V gene.

V gene TRBV6-2 or TRBV6-3 combines with J gene TRBJ1-5, with D maybe TRBD1 (6 bases). Trimming removed 6 bases from V and 1 base from J, with 13 bases in between. Germline CDR1 and CDR2: MNHEY and SVGEGT. The CDR3 contains 15 residues. CDR3 DNA sequence: TGTGCCAGCAGCCCACAGGGTCGGAGCAATCAGCCCCAGCATTTT. Translated: CASSPQGRSNQPQHF.

V usage is TRBV19 and J usage is TRBJ2-1, with D perhaps matching TRBD1 (6 bases). V shed 5 bases and J shed 5 bases, with 19 bases lying between them. CDR3 length: 16 residues. CDR1 and CDR2 (germline): LNHDA, SQIVND (reference sequence). As DNA, the CDR3 is TGTGCCAGTAGTTTCCTCAGGGGCGCATTTAACAATGAGCAGTTCTTC. This encodes CASSFLRGAFNNEQFF.

The chain uses TRBV5-1 and TRBJ2-2, with 11 bases identical to TRBD2. V was clipped by 4 bases and J by 4 bases; unmatched bases: 12. Germline CDR1 SGHRS, CDR2 YFSETQ. The CDR3 contains 18 residues. CDR3 sequence reads: CASSIEPGLAGFTGELFF. The DNA of the CDR3 is TGCGCCAGCAGCATCGAACCCGGACTAGCGGGTTTCACCGGGGAGCTGTTTTTT.

V usage is TRBV19 and J usage is TRBJ1-1; D might be TRBD1 (6 bases). The germline V gene encodes CDR1 LNHDA and CDR2 SQIVND (reference sequence). The V gene lost 5 bases and the J gene lost 0 bases, with 19 bases spanning the gap. This CDR3 is built from 17 residues. The chain's CDR3 is CASSRAGGPYMNTEAFF. CDR3 nucleotide sequence: TGTGCCAGTAGTCGTGCGGGGGGGCCCTACATGAACACTGAAGCTTTCTTT.

The chain recombines TRBV10-3 with TRBJ2-7; 10 bases line up with TRBD1. The CDR3 runs to 14 residues. Losses at the gene ends were 8 bases for V and 2 bases for J; bases not matched to a gene: 6. Germline lookup yields CDR1 ENHRY and CDR2 SYGVKD. The CDR3 sequence: CAIGGQGSPYEQYF. The DNA of the CDR3 is TGTGCCATCGGGGGACAGGGGAGCCCCTACGAGCAGTACTTC.

In this sample, this clone turned up once. The rearrangement joins TRBV3-1 (or the pseudogene TRBV3-2) to TRBJ2-6; possible D gene TRBD1, 7 bases. Trimming left V 4 bases short and J 0 bases short, with 19 bases between. This CDR3 contains 19 residues. The germline V gene encodes CDR1 LGHDT and CDR2 YNNKEL (reference sequence). The CDR3 is CASSPTGDSSTSGANVLTF. For the CDR3, the DNA is TGTGCCAGCAGCCCTACGGGGGACAGCTCTACCTCTGGGGCCAACGTCCTGACTTTC.

The chain has TRBV9 and TRBJ2-6, with D perhaps matching TRBD1 (6 bases). CDR1 SGDLS and CDR2 YYNGEE come from the germline V gene. V was cut by 5 bases and J by 0 bases, with 9 bases left in between. The CDR3 covers 15 residues. The DNA of the CDR3 is TGTGCCAGCAGTGTACAGGGCTCTGGGGCCAACGTCCTGACTTTC. Its protein is CASSVQGSGANVLTF.

This chain connects TRBV5-1 to TRBJ2-3, with 7 positions matching TRBD2. This CDR3 contains 16 residues. V shed 7 bases, J shed 7 bases, and the junction held 18 bases outside the gene matches. In germline, CDR1 is SGHRS, CDR2 YFSETQ. The chain's CDR3 is CASGPRAGGRANTQYF. For the CDR3, the DNA is TGCGCCAGCGGCCCGAGAGCGGGTGGGAGGGCGAATACGCAGTATTTT.